This record covers a single T cell receptor beta chain. Its antigen is unknown. Per-base qualities were not stored, and no clone one base away is much larger. The data are from a study of T cell changes during pregnancy in multiple sclerosis (dated by TCRdb to about 2019). In terms of the full investigation: In women with multiple sclerosis, the researchers looked at how the T cell repertoire shifted as pregnancy progressed.

Library preparation was by the immunoSEQ multiplex PCR assay. What TCRdb holds here is the immuneACCESS table cut down to in-frame rearrangements. Part of the clones is not present; checked against another copy, under half of the missing clones reflect an unresolved V gene, and the others are unexplained. This sample lists about 64,000 clones; roughly 90% were detected once. Approximately 1.5% of the sample belongs to the ten largest clones. CDR3 length: 16 amino acids, cysteine to phenylalanine. Only the CDR3 part of the read is kept: 48 bases, read in frame from the first base. Germline trimming: 9 bases from V, 3 bases from J; junction bases outside gene matches: 11. CDR1 and CDR2 are drawn from the germline V gene (reference sequence): LNHDA, SQIVND.

The rearrangement joined TRBV19 to TRBJ2-1, and TRBD2 matches 10 of the central bases. The sequencing here drew on peripheral blood, taken in the second trimester of pregnancy. The receptor's source is a female donor with multiple sclerosis, enrolled in a pregnancy study. The CDR3 reads CARVGGGLAVYNEQFF. The nucleotide sequence is given as TGTGCCAGAGTGGGGGGAGGACTAGCGGTCTACAATGAGCAGTTCTTC.